This section outlines one T cell receptor (beta chain) sequence together with its context. Its target is unknown. This specimen belongs to a study of shared clonotypes between healthy human individuals. Points from the study as a whole: The naive CD4 repertoires of several donors were compared, and roughly 5% of clonotypes were shared.

V was trimmed by 4 bases and J by 12 bases, leaving 15 bases between them. CDR1 is ENHRY and CDR2 is SYGVKD in the germline V gene. The CDR3 is made up of 13 amino acids. Sequencing used immunoSEQ multiplex PCR; TCRdb keeps in-frame clones, though not all of them. There are roughly 2.2 million clones in the sample; just over 90% occur only once, and about 0.39% lies in the top ten. Specimen: naive CD4+ T cells from PBMCs. The subset: CD45RA+ positively selected. V usage is TRBV10-3 and J usage is TRBJ1-4; D is uncertain. The source of this sequence is a man aged 18 to 30 in good health. Some clones in this sample may be carry-over from other donors' samples. For the CDR3, the DNA is TGTGCCATCAGTGCGGGCCCCAATACCCAACTGTTTTTT. Amino acid sequence: CAISAGPNTQLFF.